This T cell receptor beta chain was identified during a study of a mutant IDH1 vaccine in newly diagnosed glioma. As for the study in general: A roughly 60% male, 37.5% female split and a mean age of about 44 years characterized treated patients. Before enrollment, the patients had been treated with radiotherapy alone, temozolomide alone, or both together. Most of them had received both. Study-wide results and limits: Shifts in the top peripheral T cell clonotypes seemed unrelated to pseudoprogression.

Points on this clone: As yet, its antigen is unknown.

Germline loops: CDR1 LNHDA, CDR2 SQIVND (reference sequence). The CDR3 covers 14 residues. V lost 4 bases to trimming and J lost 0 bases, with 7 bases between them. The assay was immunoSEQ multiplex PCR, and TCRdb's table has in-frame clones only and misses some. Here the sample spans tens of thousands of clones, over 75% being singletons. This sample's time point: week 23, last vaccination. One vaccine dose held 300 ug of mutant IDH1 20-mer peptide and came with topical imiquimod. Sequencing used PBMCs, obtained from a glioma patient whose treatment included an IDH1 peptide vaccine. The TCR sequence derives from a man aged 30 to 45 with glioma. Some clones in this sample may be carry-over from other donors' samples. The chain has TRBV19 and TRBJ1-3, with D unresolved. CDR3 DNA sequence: TGTGCCAGTAGTAACCGGGACTCTGGAAACACCATATATTTT. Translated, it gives CASSNRDSGNTIYF.